One and the same sample provided the 18 T cell receptor beta chains below, sequenced in a study of response to subunit inactivated influenza vaccine. TCRdb passed the RT-PCR reads through MiXCR, listing each CDR3 protein once. The table records 630,000 or so distinct CDR3 sequences, 15% to 18% of them present only once. This sample comprised PBMCs from blood, obtained 11 to 12 days after vaccination. The receptors were sampled from a man aged 45-65 years who received an inactivated influenza vaccine.

In DNA, the CDR3 is TGTGCCAGCAGCTTAAGGGGACTAGCGGGAGGGAGGGGAGCCAAAAACATTCAGTACTTC. The encoded protein is CASSLRGLAGGRGAKNIQYF. The chain links TRBV11-2 to TRBJ2-4; 16 bases map to TRBD2. Trimming took 2 bases from V and 0 from J; bases not matched to a gene: 7. The germline V gene has CDR1 SGHAT and CDR2 FQNNGV. The CDR3 sequence is 20 residues long.

The chain joins TRBV9 to TRBJ2-7; D perhaps matches TRBD1 (6 bases). Germline V gene sequence: CDR1 SGDLS, CDR2 YYNGEE. The V end was cut by 3 bases, the J end by 4 bases, with 11 bases between. The CDR3 runs to 13 residues. The CDR3 loop is CASSANQGYEQYF. The DNA of the CDR3 is TGTGCCAGCAGCGCCAACCAGGGGTACGAGCAGTACTTC.

This sequence joins TRBV9 and TRBJ2-4; D is possibly TRBD1 (6 bases). CDR1 is SGDLS, CDR2 YYNGEE, per germline. The CDR3 has 13 residues. V was clipped by 0 bases and J by 7 bases, with 8 bases between them. CDR3 in DNA: TGTGCCAGCAGCGTAGCGGACAGCAACATTCAGTACTTC. This encodes CASSVADSNIQYF.

This clonotype appeared a few times. The genes are TRBV6-5 and TRBJ1-1; tentative D call: TRBD1 (5 bases). Between the trimmed V and J ends, which lost 0 bases and 2 bases, there was a span of 7 bases. The CDR3 is 14 residues long. Germline V gene lookup returns CDR1 MNHEY and CDR2 SVGAGI. The DNA of the CDR3 is TGTGCCAGCAGTTACTCCCAGGGAAACACTGAAGCTTTCTTT. Protein: CASSYSQGNTEAFF.

Concerning this clonotype itself: The junction and the germline gene differ at one end; a read error may be behind it. The chain joins TRBV3-1 to TRBJ1-4, with D maybe TRBD1 (5 bases). CDR1 is LGHDT and CDR2 is YNNKEL in the germline V gene (reference sequence). The CDR3 loop spans 15 amino acids. The CDR3 DNA reads TGTGCCAGCAGCCAAGGATGGGACGCTAAAGAAAAACTGTTTTTT. Translated: CASSQGWDAKEKLFF.

The J gene is TRBJ1-6, the V gene TRBV6-5; 11 nucleotides align to TRBD1. This CDR3 has 15 residues. CDR1 is MNHEY and CDR2 is SVGAGI in the germline V gene. V lost 4 bases and J lost 8; bases outside the gene matches: 4. CDR3 loop: CASSLDRGRYSPLHF. CDR3 DNA: TGTGCCAGCAGTTTGGACAGGGGGCGTTATTCACCCCTCCACTTT.

The rearrangement links TRBV4-3 to TRBJ1-4; 8 positions agree with TRBD1. J gave up 7 bases and V 1 base, and 5 bases lay outside the gene matches. Germline V gene lookup returns CDR1 LGHNA and CDR2 YSLEER. CDR3 length equals 15 residues. CDR3 bases: TGCGCCAGCAGCCAAGCGACAGGGGAACGTGAAAAACTGTTTTTT. Translating gives CASSQATGEREKLFF.

The V gene is TRBV2, the J gene TRBJ1-4; no clear D. From germline, CDR1 is SNHLY and CDR2 FYNNEI. The CDR3 contains 13 residues. V was trimmed by 5 bases and J by 7 bases, leaving 11 bases between them. This CDR3 reads CASSPRRGEKLFF. The CDR3 DNA reads as TGTGCCAGCAGTCCCCGGCGGGGTGAAAAACTGTTTTTT. Full variable domain (missing parts from reference TRBV2 and TRBJ1-4): EPEVTQTPSHQVTQMGQEVILRCVPISNHLYFYWYRQILGQKVEFLVSFYNNEISEKSEIFDDQFSVERPDGSNFTLKIRSTKLEDSAMYFCASSPRRGEKLFFGSGTQLSVL.

The chain carries TRBV29-1 and TRBJ2-7, with a possible D match to TRBD1 (5 bases). Trimming shortened V by 4 bases and J by 3 bases, and 10 bases separated the two germline ends. This CDR3 has 12 residues. The germline CDR1 and CDR2 sequences are SQVTM and ANQGSEA. DNA of the CDR3: TGCAGCGTTGCAGGGTTAGACTACGAGCAGTACTTC. This codes for CSVAGLDYEQYF.

V gene TRBV3-1 combines with J gene TRBJ2-5; the D is unclear. The CDR3 has 13 amino acids. V was clipped by 4 bases and J by 7 bases, with 13 bases between them. Looked up from germline, CDR1 is LGHDT and CDR2 is YNNKEL (reference sequence). Written as DNA, the CDR3 is TGTGCCAGCAGCCCCCAAAAGTTTGGGACCCAGTACTTC. This encodes CASSPQKFGTQYF.

J is TRBJ2-7 and V is TRBV5-6; 7 nucleotides match TRBD1. The CDR3 extends over 14 amino acids. Per germline, CDR1 SGHDT and CDR2 YYEEEE. Trimming at V came to 0 bases and at J to 3 bases, leaving 3 bases not matched to a gene. The CDR3 reads CASSLAGTVYEQYF. CDR3 sequence (DNA): TGTGCCAGCAGCTTGGCCGGGACAGTCTACGAGCAGTACTTC. Drawing the rest from reference TRBV5-6 and TRBJ2-7, the complete variable domain is DAGVTQSPTHLIKTRGQQVTLRCSPKSGHDTVSWYQQALGQGPQFIFQYYEEEERQRGNFPDRFSGHQFPNYSSELNVNALLLGDSALYLCASSLAGTVYEQYFGPGTRLTVT.

In this sample, this clonotype turned up many times. The chain employs TRBV7-8 and TRBJ1-6; 7 nucleotides align to TRBD1. Germline V CDR1 and CDR2: SGHVS, FQNEAQ. This CDR3 region has 15 residues. V lost 4 bases to trimming and J lost 7 bases; unmatched junction nucleotides: 7. For the CDR3, the DNA is TGTGCCAGCAGCTCGGAGACAGGGTACAATTCACCCCTCCACTTT. Its translation: CASSSETGYNSPLHF.

The chain carries TRBV7-2 and TRBJ2-4; TRBD2 is a possible D gene (6 bases). With 4 bases removed from V and 0 bases from J, the gap between germline ends came to 13 bases. The germline gives CDR1 SGHTA, CDR2 FQGNSA. There are 16 residues in the CDR3. The CDR3 DNA reads as TGTGCCAGCAGCTACAACGGGAGATTAGCCAAAAACATTCAGTACTTC. It codes for CASSYNGRLAKNIQYF.

The rearrangement links TRBV7-2 to TRBJ2-7, with 9 bases fitting TRBD1. J was trimmed by 5 bases and V by 4 bases; bases with no gene match: 15. Germline CDR1 is SGHTA and CDR2 is FQGNSA. This CDR3 is built from 17 residues. The CDR3: CASSSLGGPGQGHEQYF. CDR3 in DNA: TGTGCCAGCAGCTCCCTGGGAGGCCCGGGACAGGGACACGAGCAGTACTTC.

The chain carries TRBV20-1 and TRBJ2-3; 9 bases agree with TRBD2. Unmatched junction bases numbered 15, after V lost 0 bases and J lost 2 bases. The V gene's germline CDR1 is DFQATT and CDR2 SNEGSKA (reference sequence). The CDR3 extends over 19 amino acids. The CDR3, as DNA: TGCAGTGCTAGAGATGGTGGCCCCCGGGCGGGAGGGATCACAGATACGCAGTATTTT. It translates to CSARDGGPRAGGITDTQYF.

In this sample, this clonotype turned up a few times. The rearrangement joins TRBV4-1 to TRBJ2-3; the match to TRBD1 covers 9 bases. Germline V lookup: CDR1 MGHRA, CDR2 YSYEKL. CDR3 length: 16 residues. V shed 3 bases and J 4 bases; nucleotides not matched to a gene: 8. Here the CDR3 DNA reads TGCGCCAGCAGCCAGAGAGTAACAGGGGGCGCAGATACGCAGTATTTT. Protein sequence: CASSQRVTGGADTQYF.

This clonotype was seen a few times. The rearrangement uses TRBV11-2 and TRBJ1-6, with D perhaps matching TRBD1 (5 bases). The CDR3 length is 13 residues. The ends were cut back, 5 bases at V and 10 bases at J, with 12 bases in the middle. Germline values: CDR1 SGHAT, CDR2 FQNNGV. This chain's CDR3 is CASSPSAGSPLHF. The CDR3 DNA reads as TGTGCCAGCAGCCCCTCGGCAGGGTCACCCCTCCACTTT.

The chain carries TRBV19 and TRBJ1-3; weak D call: TRBD1 (6 bases). The CDR3 is 15 amino acids. V was trimmed by 7 bases and J by 2 bases, leaving 15 bases between them. Per the germline V gene, CDR1 is LNHDA and CDR2 is SQIVND (reference sequence). This CDR3 is CASNPGDLPGNTIYF. The CDR3 bases are TGTGCCAGTAATCCAGGGGACTTGCCTGGAAACACCATATATTTT.